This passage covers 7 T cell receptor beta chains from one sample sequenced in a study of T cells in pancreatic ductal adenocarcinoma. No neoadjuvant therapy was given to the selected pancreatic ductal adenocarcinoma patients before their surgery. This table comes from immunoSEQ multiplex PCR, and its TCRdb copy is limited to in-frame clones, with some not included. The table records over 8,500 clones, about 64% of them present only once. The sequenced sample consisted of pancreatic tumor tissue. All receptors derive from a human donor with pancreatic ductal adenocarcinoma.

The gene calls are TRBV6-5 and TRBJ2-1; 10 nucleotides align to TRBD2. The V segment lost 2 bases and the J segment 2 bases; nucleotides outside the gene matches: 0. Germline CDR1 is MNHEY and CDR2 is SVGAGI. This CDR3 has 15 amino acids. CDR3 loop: CASSYSGGAYNEQFF. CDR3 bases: TGTGCCAGCAGTTACAGCGGGGGGGCCTACAATGAGCAGTTCTTC.

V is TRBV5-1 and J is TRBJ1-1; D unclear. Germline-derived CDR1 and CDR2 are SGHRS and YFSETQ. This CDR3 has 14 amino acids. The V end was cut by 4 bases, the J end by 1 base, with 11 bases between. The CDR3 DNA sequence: TGCGCCAGCAGCGATCTAACAAGGAACACTGAAGCTTTCTTT. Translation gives CASSDLTRNTEAFF.

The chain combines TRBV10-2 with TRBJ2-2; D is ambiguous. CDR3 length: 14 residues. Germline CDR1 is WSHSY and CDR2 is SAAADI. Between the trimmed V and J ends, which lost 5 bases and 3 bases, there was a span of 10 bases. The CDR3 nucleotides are TGCGCCAGCAGTACCGGACCCGACACCGGGGAGCTGTTTTTT. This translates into CASSTGPDTGELFF.

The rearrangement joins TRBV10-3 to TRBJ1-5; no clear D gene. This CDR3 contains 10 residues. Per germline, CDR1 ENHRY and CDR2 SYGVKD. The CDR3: CPSGIQPQHF. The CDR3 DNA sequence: TGTCCCTCCGGGATCCAGCCCCAGCATTTT.

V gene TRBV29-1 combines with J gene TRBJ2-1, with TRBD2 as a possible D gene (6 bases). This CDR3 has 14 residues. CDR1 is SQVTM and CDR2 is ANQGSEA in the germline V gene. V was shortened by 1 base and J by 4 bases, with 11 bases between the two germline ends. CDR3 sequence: CSVEGPLAYNEQFF. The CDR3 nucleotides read TGCAGCGTTGAAGGCCCGCTAGCGTACAATGAGCAGTTCTTC.

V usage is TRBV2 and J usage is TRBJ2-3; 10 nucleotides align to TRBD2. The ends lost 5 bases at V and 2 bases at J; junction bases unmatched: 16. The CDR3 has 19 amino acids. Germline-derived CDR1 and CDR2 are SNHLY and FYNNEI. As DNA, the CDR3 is TGTGCCAGCAGTTCCCCGCGAGAACTTCTAGCGGGAGCCACAGATACGCAGTATTTT. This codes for CASSSPRELLAGATDTQYF. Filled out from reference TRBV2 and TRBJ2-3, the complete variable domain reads EPEVTQTPSHQVTQMGQEVILRCVPISNHLYFYWYRQILGQKVEFLVSFYNNEISEKSEIFDDQFSVERPDGSNFTLKIRSTKLEDSAMYFCASSSPRELLAGATDTQYFGPGTRLTVL.

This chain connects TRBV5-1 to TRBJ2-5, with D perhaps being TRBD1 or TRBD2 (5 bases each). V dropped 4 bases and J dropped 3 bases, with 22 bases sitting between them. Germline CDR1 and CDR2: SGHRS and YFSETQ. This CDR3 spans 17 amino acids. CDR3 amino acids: CASSLAGYLTEKETQYF. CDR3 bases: TGCGCCAGCAGCCTCGCGGGTTATTTGACAGAAAAAGAGACCCAGTACTTC.